This T cell receptor beta chain was captured by sequencing in a study of vaccination and CD4 T cells after COVID-19. At the level of the study: Collection of post-vaccine samples followed dose two by a median approximately 69 days, spanning a range of 14 to 241.

Points on this clonotype: Its specificity is not known.

J gave up 5 bases and V 3 bases, and 3 bases lay outside the gene matches. This CDR3 is 14 amino acids long. CDR1 is SGHAT, CDR2 FQNNGV, per germline. The study's findings and limits: It was observed that, in convalescent patients, a median about 86% of reactive clones arose only post-vaccination.

With the Oncomine TCR Beta short-read assay, DNA from cultured CD4+ T cells was sequenced. Researchers extracted genomic DNA from CD4+ T cells that had been cultured. TCRdb re-called the PCR reads through MiXCR, storing one row per CDR3 protein. The sample holds around 13,000 distinct CDR3 sequences; around a fifth are singletons and the top ten take over 12%. The treatment was: approximately 11-day PBMC culture with coronavirus spike peptide pools or control peptides (ViraFEST assay). After expanding antigen-specific T cells with peptide pools, ViraFEST sequenced their TCRs. This clonotype originated in a human donor with COVID-19. The chain carries TRBV11-2 and TRBJ2-3, with 9 bases that match TRBD1. The sequencing sample was made of cultured CD4+ T cells from blood. CDR3 nucleotide sequence: TGTGCCAGCAGCTTTGGACAGGGGTTAGATACGCAGTATTTT. This encodes CASSFGQGLDTQYF.